Shown below are 15 T cell receptor beta chains from a single sample sequenced in a study of shared clonotypes between healthy human individuals. Only in-frame clones appear in the TCRdb table, and some are missing; sequencing was by immunoSEQ multiplex PCR. The sample includes roughly 1,500,000 clones, just under 99% of them seen just once. The sequenced sample was naive CD4+ T cells sorted from blood. The subset is: CD45RA+ positively selected. The origin of the receptors is a man aged 30-40 years in good health.

The table lists this clone with a count of one. The chain couples TRBV28 to TRBJ2-7; possible D gene TRBD2, 5 bases. This CDR3 region has 13 residues. From germline, CDR1 is MDHEN and CDR2 SYDVKM. V lost 10 bases to trimming and J lost 5 bases, with 18 bases between them. In DNA, the CDR3 is TGTGCCACCAACCTCTCCGGAGGAAACGAGCAGTACTTC. Translated: CATNLSGGNEQYF.

The genes are TRBV5-4 and TRBJ2-7; 8 bases align to TRBD1. CDR3 length: 15 residues. V lost 1 base, J lost 4 bases, and 7 bases stayed unmatched. The germline CDR1 and CDR2 sequences are SGHNT and YYREEE (reference sequence). CDR3 nucleotide sequence: TGTGCCAGCAGCTTGTCCGGACAGGGACTGTACGAGCAGTACTTC. It specifies CASSLSGQGLYEQYF. Supplemented by reference TRBV5-4 and TRBJ2-7, the full variable domain reads ETGVTQSPTHLIKTRGQQVTLRCSSQSGHNTVSWYQQALGQGPQFIFQYYREEENGRGNFPPRFSGLQFPNYSSELNVNALELDDSALYLCASSLSGQGLYEQYFGPGTRLTVT.

This chain links TRBV5-5 with TRBJ2-7; either TRBD1 or TRBD2 may fit D (5 bases each). In germline, CDR1 is SGHKS, CDR2 YYEKEE (reference sequence). V lost 3 bases and J 7 bases, leaving 17 bases between the germline ends. CDR3 size: 14 residues. The CDR3 DNA sequence: TGTGCCAGCAGCTCCGGGACCGGTGTGAAAGAGCAGTACTTC. Its protein product is CASSSGTGVKEQYF.

The rearrangement links TRBV11-2 to TRBJ2-7; D is perhaps TRBD1 (6 bases). Trimming removed 5 bases from V and 3 bases from J, with 20 bases in between. The CDR3 spans 16 residues. From germline, CDR1 is SGHAT and CDR2 FQNNGV. In nucleotides, the CDR3 is TGTGCCAGCAGCGGTGGGGTAGTGGGGGCCCTCTACGAGCAGTACTTC. Amino acids: CASSGGVVGALYEQYF.

V usage is TRBV9 and J usage is TRBJ1-2; unclear D gene. The length of the CDR3 is 14 residues. Trimming left V 4 bases short and J 8 bases short, with 18 bases between. CDR1 and CDR2 (germline): SGDLS, YYNGEE. The CDR3 coding sequence is TGTGCCAGCAGCATACCCGGACCCAAAGAGGGCTACACCTTC. Translation gives CASSIPGPKEGYTF.

The chain joins TRBV9 to TRBJ1-2; D remains unclear. V lost 4 bases, J lost 2 bases, and 15 bases lay in between. Germline assignment: CDR1 SGDLS and CDR2 YYNGEE. CDR3 length: 15 residues. The CDR3 region is CASSRAIGQNYGYTF. The CDR3 nucleotides read TGTGCCAGCAGCAGGGCTATAGGGCAAAACTATGGCTACACCTTC.

This chain connects TRBV27 to TRBJ2-1; D unresolved. The CDR3 is 13 amino acids. The V end lost 7 bases, the J end lost 5 bases, and 12 bases lay between the germline ends. Germline values: CDR1 MNHEY, CDR2 SMNVEV (reference sequence). The DNA of the CDR3 is TGTGCCAGCACCAAAAATAGGGACAATGAGCAGTTCTTC. Protein product: CASTKNRDNEQFF.

V gene TRBV29-1 combines with J gene TRBJ2-3; a weak D match, TRBD1 (6 bases). The germline gives CDR1 SQVTM, CDR2 ANQGSEA. The ends were cut back, 2 bases at V and 3 bases at J, with 9 bases in the middle. The CDR3 is made up of 13 amino acids. The CDR3 DNA sequence: TGCAGCGTTGAAAAGGACAGTACAGATACGCAGTATTTT. Translated, it gives CSVEKDSTDTQYF.

The chain recombines TRBV5-4 with TRBJ1-2, with 7 bases that match TRBD1. Germline trimming cut 1 base from V and 8 bases from J; bases unmatched to any gene: 11. Per germline, CDR1 SGHNT and CDR2 YYREEE (reference sequence). The CDR3 loop spans 15 amino acids. The CDR3 sequence is CASSLKGGTVSGYTF. The CDR3 DNA reads as TGTGCCAGCAGCTTGAAGGGGGGGACAGTGTCGGGCTACACCTTC.

V and J are TRBV11-2 and TRBJ2-7, with 11 bases fitting TRBD2. CDR3 length equals 16 residues. V shed 3 bases and J 6 bases; nucleotides not matched to a gene: 10. Germline V gene lookup returns CDR1 SGHAT and CDR2 FQNNGV. CDR3 in DNA: TGTGCCAGCAGCTTGTGGGAACTAGCGGGAGTGGCCGAGCAGTACTTC. Residues: CASSLWELAGVAEQYF.

Here the CDR3 reads CASSLAGTGASYEQYF. CDR3 DNA: TGTGCCAGCAGCTTAGCTGGGACAGGGGCCTCCTACGAGCAGTACTTC. The V and J genes are TRBV7-6 and TRBJ2-7; 10 nucleotides line up with TRBD1. Trimming removed 0 bases from V and 0 bases from J; junction bases left unmatched: 2. CDR1 and CDR2 from the germline V gene are SGHVS and FNYEAQ. The CDR3 has 16 residues.

The V gene is TRBV11-3, the J gene TRBJ2-7; 10 bases line up with TRBD1. The germline V gene has CDR1 SGHNT and CDR2 YENEEA. V was clipped by 5 bases and J by 3 bases; unmatched bases: 13. The CDR3 runs to 17 residues. The CDR3 region has the DNA TGTGCCAGCAGCGCCGGGACAGGGGACTTCCCGGGCTACGAGCAGTACTTC. It is translated as CASSAGTGDFPGYEQYF.

The chain carries TRBV6-1 and TRBJ1-5, with D uncertain. From germline, CDR1 is MNHNS and CDR2 SASEGT. V lost 3 bases, J lost 9 bases, and 12 bases lay in between. The length of the CDR3 is 13 residues. For the CDR3, the DNA is TGTGCCAGCAGTGATTCTATGGGTAGGCCCCAGCATTTT. This sequence encodes CASSDSMGRPQHF.

This chain connects TRBV7-8 to TRBJ1-1; TRBD1 aligns across 8 bases. The CDR3 loop spans 13 amino acids. The ends lost 1 base at V and 10 bases at J; junction bases unmatched: 5. Germline CDR1 is SGHVS and CDR2 is FQNEAQ. CDR3 amino acids: CASSLGQGTRAFF. The CDR3 DNA sequence: TGTGCCAGCAGCTTAGGACAGGGGACGAGAGCTTTCTTT. Full variable domain (remainder filled in from reference TRBV7-8 and TRBJ1-1): GAGVSQSPRYKVAKRGQDVALRCDPISGHVSLFWYQQALGQGPEFLTYFQNEAQLDKSGLPSDRFFAERPEGSVSTLKIQRTQQEDSAVYLCASSLGQGTRAFFGQGTRLTVV.

The V and J genes are TRBV5-8 and TRBJ2-7; a possible D gene is TRBD1 (6 bases). Trimming pared 4 bases from V and 2 bases from J, leaving 16 bases between. Germline V gene data show CDR1 as SGHTS and CDR2 as YDEGEE. There are 15 residues in the CDR3. CDR3 amino acids: CASSLGQPTTYEQYF. Written as DNA, the CDR3 is TGTGCCAGCAGCCTAGGACAGCCAACTACCTACGAGCAGTACTTC.